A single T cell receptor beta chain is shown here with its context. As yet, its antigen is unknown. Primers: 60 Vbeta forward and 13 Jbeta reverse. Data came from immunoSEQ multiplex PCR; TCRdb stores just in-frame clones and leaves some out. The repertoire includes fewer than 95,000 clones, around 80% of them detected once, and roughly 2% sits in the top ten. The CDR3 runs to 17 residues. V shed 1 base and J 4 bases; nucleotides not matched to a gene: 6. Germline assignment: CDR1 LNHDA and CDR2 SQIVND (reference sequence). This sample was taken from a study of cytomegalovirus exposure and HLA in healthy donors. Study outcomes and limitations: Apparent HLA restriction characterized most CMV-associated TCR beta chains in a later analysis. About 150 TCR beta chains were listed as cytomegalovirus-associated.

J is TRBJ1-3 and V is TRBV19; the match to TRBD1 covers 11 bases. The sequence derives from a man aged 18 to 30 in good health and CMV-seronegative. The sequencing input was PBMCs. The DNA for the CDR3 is TGTGCCAGTAGTATAGGGGACAGGGGGTTTCTCGGAAACACCATATATTTT. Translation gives CASSIGDRGFLGNTIYF.